This paragraph reports one T cell receptor (beta chain). Its target is not known. Single viable CD3+CD4+CD8-CD45RO+ cells were sorted as the memory CD4+ T cells. The data originate from a study of memory CD4+ T cells and cytomegalovirus serostatus. Overall study results and limits: Median bootstrapped AUC for CMV status was approximately 0.94 originally, around 0.91 US-trained.

Trimming took off 4 bases at V and 3 bases at J, with 9 bases between the two ends. The CDR3 runs to 14 residues. CDR1 and CDR2 (germline): MNHNS, SASEGT. Libraries were prepared by immunoSEQ multiplex PCR; TCRdb keeps only in-frame clonotypes and omits some of them. The repertoire holds some 54,000 clones, with about three quarters as singletons. This chain connects TRBV6-1 to TRBJ1-4; a weak D match, TRBD1 (5 bases). The clonotype comes from an adult in good health and CMV-seropositive. Sample: memory CD4+ T cells from blood. The CDR3 coding sequence is TGTGCCAGCAGTGTGGAACAGGCTAATGAAAAACTGTTTTTT. This encodes CASSVEQANEKLFF.